Listed here is a single TCR beta chain. The data were obtained in a study of PD-L1 blockade in urothelial cancer. On the study more broadly: From about 2014, patients received atezolizumab, given as 1,200 mg intravenously every 3 weeks. Patients arrived having already received 0 to 3 prior chemotherapy regimens.

Time point specified: peripheral blood 6 weeks after treatment start. From germline, CDR1 is SGHTA and CDR2 FQGTGA. Trimming removed 3 bases from V and 4 bases from J; junction bases left unmatched: 6. This CDR3 is built from 15 residues. Profiling relied on immunoSEQ multiplex PCR, and the TCRdb table lists in-frame clones only, not all of them. The data contain approximately 93,000 clones, less than 90% of them singletons. The material was PBMCs, obtained around atezolizumab (anti-PD-L1) treatment. This receptor was taken from a man aged 70 or older with urothelial cancer. The chain has TRBV7-3 and TRBJ2-5; 9 bases fit TRBD1. CDR3 protein: CASSFSTGGSETQYF. DNA for the CDR3: TGTGCCAGCAGCTTCTCCACAGGGGGCTCAGAGACCCAGTACTTC.